The sequence of this T cell receptor beta chain was determined in a study of OX40 agonist ivuxolimab in advanced cancers. For the study at large: Patients were infused with ivuxolimab every 2 weeks at 0.01 to 10 mg/kg. Hepatocellular carcinoma, melanoma, renal cell or head and neck cancer was diagnosed in the dose-escalation patients. Study results and caveats: Doses of 0.1 to 3.0 mg/kg were accompanied by clonal expansion of CD4+ and CD8+ blood T cells by week 6.

Notes on this clone: Its antigen remains unknown.

Trimming left V 7 bases short and J 4 bases short, with 18 bases between. This CDR3 region has 15 residues. CDR1 and CDR2 (germline): MNHNY, SVGAGI (reference sequence). Profiled with immunoSEQ multiplex PCR; TCRdb holds only in-frame clones, not every one. Among 37,000 or so clones listed, around 87% were seen once. This chain joins TRBV6-6 and TRBJ2-3; D assignment may be TRBD1 or TRBD2 (6 bases each). This receptor was identified in an adult with an advanced solid tumor such as melanoma, head and neck, liver or kidney cancer. The sequenced sample was CD4+ or CD8+ T cells sorted from blood, obtained in a trial of the OX40 agonist ivuxolimab. The CDR3 here is CASTKGGESADTQYF. DNA of the CDR3: TGTGCCAGCACCAAGGGGGGCGAGTCCGCAGATACGCAGTATTTT.